The clone carrying this TCR beta chain was observed at least ten times. The CDR3 contains 15 residues. V was shortened by 4 bases and J by 1 base, with 12 bases between the two germline ends. Germline V gene data show CDR1 as KGHSH and CDR2 as LQKENI. It was RNA transcripts that yielded the amplified TCR beta CDR3 regions. A set of HTBI primers served as the primers for a first-round RT-PCR of the TCR CDR3. TCRdb used MiXCR to reprocess the multiplex PCR reads, holding one entry per CDR3 protein. The sample yields about 600,000 distinct CDR3 sequences, more than 12% seen once. The sample is drawn from a study of T cells in Graves' hyperthyroidism and ophthalmopathy.

The chain carries TRBV18 and TRBJ2-3, with D possibly matching TRBD2 (7 bases). This receptor was identified in a woman aged 50 to 65 with Graves' ophthalmopathy. The sequencing sample was made of blood. CDR3 amino acids: CASSRQGGGTDTQYF. For the CDR3, the DNA is TGTGCCAGCTCACGCCAAGGGGGGGGCACAGATACGCAGTATTTT.